This T cell receptor beta chain was sequenced during a study of blood T cell repertoires in COVID-19 (dated by TCRdb to the early 2020s). For the wider study: Collaborator samples came from the United States, Italy and Spain and covered acute and convalescent phases of COVID-19. The material from the prospective study consisted of cDNA or gDNA derived from T cells, B-cell-depleted T cells, or PBMCs. The dataset comprised deeply sampled blood TCRbeta repertoires from subjects exposed to, actively infected with, or recovered from COVID-19. The repertoires were released in a freely available public database intended as a resource for research on the immune response to SARS-CoV-2. Samples came from the ongoing ImmuneRACE study (first 160 participants) plus 1,254 subjects from 6 global collaborators. A de-identified subject ID, COVID-19 status, age in years and sex were almost always included in the sample metadata. HLA class I and class II types, where available, came from metadata supplied by the sample provider rather than from assay-based typing. What the work shows at the level of the full study, not this receptor alone: The quantity of clinical and demographic metadata differed by source and by participant and was supplied without curation.

The immunoSEQ Assay, a bias-controlled multiplex PCR, was used to amplify TCRbeta CDR3 regions from genomic DNA. Per the source publication's procedure: The number of nucleated cells in each sample was estimated from the amplification of reference gene primers within the assay. To quantify the absolute abundance of each unique TCRbeta CDR3 rearrangement, sequence reads were collapsed and filtered. For each sample, productive Simpson clonality was calculated by taking the square root of Simpson's diversity index across productive rearrangements. In its TCRdb copy, this immuneACCESS table keeps in-frame sequences only and misses some clones. Where compared with another copy, unresolved V genes explain less than half of these, and the others have no known cause. V and J calls and clone size come straight from that table; D and trimming were deduced from the DNA. This sample gives about 460,000 clones in total; around 85% of them show up just once. The ten largest make up approximately 8% of the sample.

In regard to this clone: Its antigen is unknown. Per-base quality was not reported, and no clone a single base away is much larger than it.

The trim is 6 bases for V and 4 bases for J, with a gap of 15 bases between the germline ends. The CDR3 contains 14 residues, cysteine and phenylalanine counted. This entry keeps only the CDR3 DNA: 42 bases, framed from base 1. In the germline V gene, CDR1 corresponds to MNHNS and CDR2 to SASEGT. Participants in the prospective study were enrolled through a virtual design, were aged roughly 18 to 100 years, and lived in 24 United States geographic areas. To assign participants to cohorts, the prospective study relied on clinical history that participants themselves reported in a screening survey and a study questionnaire. For ImmuneRACE Cohort 3, a participant was defined as recovered based on two consecutive negative NP/OP PCR tests, clearance by a healthcare professional, or resolution of symptoms. Mobile phlebotomists in the prospective study collected whole blood, serum and a nasopharyngeal or oropharyngeal swab from every participant. Prospective study participants could optionally give additional blood draws and questionnaires over an approximately two-month period. Blood samples from the prospective study were shipped frozen or at room temperature prior to DNA extraction.

The sample taken for sequencing was PBMCs or T cells enriched from blood (not recorded which). The receptor was derived from a woman aged 60-70 years who had recovered from COVID-19. The sequence links TRBV6-1 to TRBJ1-2, with TRBD1 perhaps the D gene, on 6 matching bases. The sequenced DNA is TGTGCCAGCAGGAGCGGGACACCCCTCTATGGCTACACCTTC. This translates into CASRSGTPLYGYTF.